The rows below give T cell receptor beta chains drawn from one sample of a study of shared clonotypes between healthy human individuals. This table comes from immunoSEQ multiplex PCR, and its TCRdb copy is limited to in-frame clones, with some not included. The sample lists millions of clones, roughly 93% occurring once. Sequencing was done on a sample of naive CD4+ T cells from PBMCs. Receptors originate from a young man in good health. Some clones in this sample may be carry-over from other donors' samples. Each CDR3 is given with its conserved first and last residue. D genes are given only for firm matches. A clone size is listed for some rows: how often the clone was seen (once, few, many), or a class if it is expanded.

TRBJ2-1 | TRBV10-3 | NA | NA | 14 | CAISGPRVYNEQFF | TGTGCCATCTCGGGGCCGAGAGTATACAATGAGCAGTTCTTC
TRBJ1-4 | TRBV30 | once | NA | 16 | CAWSEVRGRANEKLFF | TGTGCCTGGAGTGAGGTCCGGGGGAGGGCTAATGAAAAACTGTTTTTT
TRBJ2-5 | TRBV10-3 | NA | TRBD2 | 15 | CAISDPSGPQETQYF | TGTGCCATCAGTGACCCTAGCGGTCCCCAAGAGACCCAGTACTTC
TRBJ2-7 | TRBV2 | NA | NA | 12 | CASRGFTYEQYF | TGTGCCAGCAGGGGGTTCACCTACGAGCAGTACTTC
TRBJ1-4 | TRBV28 | NA | TRBD1 | 15 | CASSRRQGENEKLFF | TGTGCCAGCAGTCGTAGACAGGGAGAAAATGAAAAACTGTTTTTT
TRBJ2-3 | TRBV29-1 | NA | NA | 13 | CSVETINGDTQYF | TGCAGCGTTGAAACCATAAATGGGGATACGCAGTATTTT
TRBJ1-1 | TRBV7-2 | NA | NA | 13 | CASVRPTGTEAFF | TGTGCCAGCGTTCGGCCAACTGGCACTGAAGCTTTCTTT
TRBJ2-4 | TRBV6-5 | NA | TRBD1 | 14 | CASSQDRNKNIQYF | TGTGCCAGCAGCCAGGACAGGAATAAAAACATTCAGTACTTC
TRBJ2-7 | TRBV5-1 | NA | TRBD2 | 14 | CASSGTSGAYEQYF | TGCGCCAGCAGCGGGACGAGCGGGGCCTACGAGCAGTACTTC
TRBJ1-5 | TRBV15 | NA | TRBD1 | 14 | CATSGDSPNQPQHF | TGTGCCACCAGCGGGGACAGTCCTAATCAGCCCCAGCATTTT
TRBJ2-3 | TRBV15 | NA | TRBD2 | 18 | CATGRGTSGPPSTDTQYF | TGTGCCACCGGAAGAGGGACTAGCGGGCCCCCAAGCACAGATACGCAGTATTTT
TRBJ1-2 | TRBV19 | once | NA | 11 | CASSSPGGYTF | TGTGCCAGTAGTAGCCCGGGGGGCTACACCTTC
TRBJ2-2 | TRBV5-4 | few | TRBD1 | 15 | CASSSQGAGTGELFF | TGTGCCAGCAGCTCTCAGGGGGCTGGCACCGGGGAGCTGTTTTTT
TRBJ2-7 | TRBV11-3 | NA | TRBD1 | 17 | CASRPTGGSTGAYEQYF | TGTGCCAGCAGGCCGACAGGGGGCTCGACGGGAGCATACGAGCAGTACTTC
TRBJ1-5 | TRBV19 | NA | NA | 13 | CASSIEPYQPQHF | TGTGCCAGTAGTATAGAACCCTATCAGCCCCAGCATTTT
TRBJ1-2 | TRBV5-6 | NA | NA | 14 | CASSLQGRFYGYTF | TGTGCCAGCAGCTTGCAGGGAAGGTTCTATGGCTACACCTTC
TRBJ2-5 | TRBV27 | NA | NA | 14 | CASSLMQGGETQYF | TGTGCCAGCAGTTTAATGCAGGGTGGGGAGACCCAGTACTTC